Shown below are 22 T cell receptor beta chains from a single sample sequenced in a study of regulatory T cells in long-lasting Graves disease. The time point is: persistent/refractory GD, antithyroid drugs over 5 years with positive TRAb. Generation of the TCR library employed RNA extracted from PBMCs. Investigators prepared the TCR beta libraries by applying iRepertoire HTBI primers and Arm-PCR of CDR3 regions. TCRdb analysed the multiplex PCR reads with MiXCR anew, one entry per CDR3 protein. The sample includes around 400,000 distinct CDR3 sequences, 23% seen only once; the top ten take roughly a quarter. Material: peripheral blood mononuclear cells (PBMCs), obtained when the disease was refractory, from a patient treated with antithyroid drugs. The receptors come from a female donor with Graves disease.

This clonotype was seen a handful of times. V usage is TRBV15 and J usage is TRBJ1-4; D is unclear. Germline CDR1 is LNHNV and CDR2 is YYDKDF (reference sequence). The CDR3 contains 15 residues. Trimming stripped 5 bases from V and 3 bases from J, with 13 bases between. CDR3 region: CATSVTRAANEKLFF. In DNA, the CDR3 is TGTGCCACCAGCGTAACCCGGGCAGCTAATGAAAAACTGTTTTTT.

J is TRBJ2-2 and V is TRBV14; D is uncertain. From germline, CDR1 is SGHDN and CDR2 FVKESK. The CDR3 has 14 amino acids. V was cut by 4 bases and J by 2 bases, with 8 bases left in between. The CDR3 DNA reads TGTGCCAGCAGCCGGAACCTCAACACCGGGGAGCTGTTTTTT. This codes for CASSRNLNTGELFF.

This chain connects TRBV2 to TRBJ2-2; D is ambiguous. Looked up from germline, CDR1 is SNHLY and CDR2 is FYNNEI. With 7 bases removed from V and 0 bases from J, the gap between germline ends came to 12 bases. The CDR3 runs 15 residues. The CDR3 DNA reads TGTGCCAGCACCCCCGACAAACCGAACACCGGGGAGCTGTTTTTT. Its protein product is CASTPDKPNTGELFF.

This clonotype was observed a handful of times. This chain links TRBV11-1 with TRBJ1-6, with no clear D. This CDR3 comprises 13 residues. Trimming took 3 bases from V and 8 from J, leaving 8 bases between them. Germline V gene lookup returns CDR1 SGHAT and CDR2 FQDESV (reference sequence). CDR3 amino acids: CASSFHGDSPLHF. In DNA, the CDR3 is TGTGCCAGCAGCTTCCACGGGGATTCACCCCTCCACTTT.

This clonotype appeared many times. In DNA form, the CDR3 reads TGCAGTGCTAGAGAGACTAGCAATCAGCCCCAGCATTTT. As protein: CSARETSNQPQHF. The chain employs TRBV20-1 and TRBJ1-5; D is uncertain. V was trimmed by 0 bases and J by 0 bases, leaving 3 bases between them. The CDR3 runs 13 residues. The germline CDR1 and CDR2 sequences are DFQATT and SNEGSKA (reference sequence).

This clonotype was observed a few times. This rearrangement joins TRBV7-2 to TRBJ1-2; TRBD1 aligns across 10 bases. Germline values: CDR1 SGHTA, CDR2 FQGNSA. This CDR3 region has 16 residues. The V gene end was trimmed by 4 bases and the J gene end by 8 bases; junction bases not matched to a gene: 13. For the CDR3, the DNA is TGTGCCAGCAGCTCGACAGGGGGCGCGGGACGAGGAGGCTACACCTTC. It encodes CASSSTGGAGRGGYTF.

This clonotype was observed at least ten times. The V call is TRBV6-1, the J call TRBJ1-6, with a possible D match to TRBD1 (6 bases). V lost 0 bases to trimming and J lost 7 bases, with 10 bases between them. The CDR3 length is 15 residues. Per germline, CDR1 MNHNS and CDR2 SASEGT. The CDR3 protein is CASSEARGTNSPLHF. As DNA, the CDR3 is TGTGCCAGCAGTGAAGCGAGGGGGACCAATTCACCCCTCCACTTT.

CDR3 sequence: CASSFSDGTGYAFF. The CDR3 DNA follows: TGTGCCAGCAGCTTCTCTGACGGGACAGGTTATGCTTTCTTT. V is TRBV7-9 and J is TRBJ1-1, with 8 bases matching TRBD1. This CDR3 contains 14 residues. Trimming removed 3 bases from V and 11 bases from J; junction bases left unmatched: 11. The germline V gene encodes CDR1 SEHNR and CDR2 FQNEAQ (reference sequence).

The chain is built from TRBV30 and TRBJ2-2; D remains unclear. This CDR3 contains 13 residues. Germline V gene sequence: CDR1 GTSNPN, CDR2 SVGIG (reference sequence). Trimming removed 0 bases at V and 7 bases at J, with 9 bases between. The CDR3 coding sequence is TGTGCCTGGAGTGTAGCGTGGGGCGGGGAGCTGTTTTTT. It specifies CAWSVAWGGELFF.

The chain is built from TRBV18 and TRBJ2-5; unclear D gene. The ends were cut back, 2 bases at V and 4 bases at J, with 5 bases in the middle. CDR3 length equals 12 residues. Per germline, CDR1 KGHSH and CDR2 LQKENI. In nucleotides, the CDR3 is TGTGCCAGCTCACCAAAGGCAGAGACCCAGTACTTC. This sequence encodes CASSPKAETQYF.

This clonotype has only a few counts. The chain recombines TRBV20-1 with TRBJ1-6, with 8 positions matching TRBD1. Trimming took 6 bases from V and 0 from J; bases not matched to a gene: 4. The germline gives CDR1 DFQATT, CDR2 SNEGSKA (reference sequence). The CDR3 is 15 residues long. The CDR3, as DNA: TGCAGTGCGGCCACAGGGGGCTCCTATAATTCACCCCTCCACTTT. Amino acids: CSAATGGSYNSPLHF.

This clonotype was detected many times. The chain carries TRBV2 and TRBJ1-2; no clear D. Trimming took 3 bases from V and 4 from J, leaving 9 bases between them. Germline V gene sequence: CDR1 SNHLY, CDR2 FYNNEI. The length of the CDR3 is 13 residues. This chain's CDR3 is CASSEGSSYGYTF. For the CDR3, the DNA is TGTGCCAGCAGTGAGGGTTCATCCTATGGCTACACCTTC. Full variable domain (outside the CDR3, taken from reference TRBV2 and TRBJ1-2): EPEVTQTPSHQVTQMGQEVILRCVPISNHLYFYWYRQILGQKVEFLVSFYNNEISEKSEIFDDQFSVERPDGSNFTLKIRSTKLEDSAMYFCASSEGSSYGYTFGSGTRLTVV.

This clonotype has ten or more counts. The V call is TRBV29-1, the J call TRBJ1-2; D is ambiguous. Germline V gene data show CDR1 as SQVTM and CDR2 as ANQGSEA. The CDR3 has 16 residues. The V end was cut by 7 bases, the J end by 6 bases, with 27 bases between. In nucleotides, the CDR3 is TGCAGCGCTCACCCGTTTTCGGCCGAAGGGATAGATGGCTACACCTTC. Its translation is CSAHPFSAEGIDGYTF.

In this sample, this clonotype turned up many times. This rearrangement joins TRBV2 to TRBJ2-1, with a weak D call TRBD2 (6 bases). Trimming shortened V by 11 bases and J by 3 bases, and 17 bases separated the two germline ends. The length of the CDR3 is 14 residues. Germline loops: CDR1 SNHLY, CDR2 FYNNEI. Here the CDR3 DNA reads TGTGCCGGAGGATTCGGGAGTGGCTACAATGAGCAGTTCTTC. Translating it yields CAGGFGSGYNEQFF.

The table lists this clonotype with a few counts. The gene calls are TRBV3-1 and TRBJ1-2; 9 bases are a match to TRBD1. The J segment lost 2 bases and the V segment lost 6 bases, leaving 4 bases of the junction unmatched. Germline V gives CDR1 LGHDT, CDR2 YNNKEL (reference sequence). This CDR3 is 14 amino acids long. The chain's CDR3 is CASRKQGANYGYTF. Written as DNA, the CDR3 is TGTGCCAGCAGAAAACAGGGGGCCAACTATGGCTACACCTTC.

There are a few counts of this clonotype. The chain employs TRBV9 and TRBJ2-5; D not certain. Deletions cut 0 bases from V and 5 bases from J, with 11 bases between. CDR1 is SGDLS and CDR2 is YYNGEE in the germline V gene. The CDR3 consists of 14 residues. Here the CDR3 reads CASSVASGFETQYF. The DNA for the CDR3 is TGTGCCAGCAGCGTAGCCTCTGGGTTTGAGACCCAGTACTTC.

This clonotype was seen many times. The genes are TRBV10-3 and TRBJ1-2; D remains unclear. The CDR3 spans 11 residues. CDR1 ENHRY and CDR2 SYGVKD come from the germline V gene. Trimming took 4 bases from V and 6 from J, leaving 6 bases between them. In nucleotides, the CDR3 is TGTGCCATCAGTGGAGGGAATGGCTACACCTTC. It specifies CAISGGNGYTF.

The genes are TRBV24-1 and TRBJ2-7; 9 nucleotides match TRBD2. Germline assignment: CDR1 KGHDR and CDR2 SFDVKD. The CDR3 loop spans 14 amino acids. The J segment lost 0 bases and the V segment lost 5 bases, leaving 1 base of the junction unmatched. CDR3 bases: TGTGCCACCAGTGGACTAGCGGTCTCCTACGAGCAGTACTTC. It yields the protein CATSGLAVSYEQYF.

CDR3 protein: CASSKTGGAGETQYF. CDR3 DNA sequence: TGTGCCAGCAGTAAGACAGGGGGCGCCGGGGAGACCCAGTACTTC. The chain recombines TRBV6-2 or TRBV6-3 with TRBJ2-5; 10 nucleotides align to TRBD1. The germline gives CDR1 MNHEY, CDR2 SVGEGT. The junction had 8 bases not matched to a gene; V was cut back by 5 bases and J by 5 bases. This CDR3 comprises 15 residues.

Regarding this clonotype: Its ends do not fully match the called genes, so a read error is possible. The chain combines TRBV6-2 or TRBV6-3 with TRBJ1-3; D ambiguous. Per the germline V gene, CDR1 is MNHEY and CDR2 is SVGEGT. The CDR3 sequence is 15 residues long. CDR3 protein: CASSERPQTGSTIYF. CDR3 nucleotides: TGTGCCAGCAGTGAACGGCCCCAAACTGGAAGCACCATATATTTT.

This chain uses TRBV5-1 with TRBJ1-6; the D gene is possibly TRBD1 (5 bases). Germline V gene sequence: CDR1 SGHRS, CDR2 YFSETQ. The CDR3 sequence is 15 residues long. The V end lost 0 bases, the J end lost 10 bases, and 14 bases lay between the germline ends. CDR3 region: CASSLEGRVASPLHF. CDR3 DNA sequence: TGCGCCAGCAGCTTGGAGGGCAGGGTGGCATCACCCCTCCACTTT.

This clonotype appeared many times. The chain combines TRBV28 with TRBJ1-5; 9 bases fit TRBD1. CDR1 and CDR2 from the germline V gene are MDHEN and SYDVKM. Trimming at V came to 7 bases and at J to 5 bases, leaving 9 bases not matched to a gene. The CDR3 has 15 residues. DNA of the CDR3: TGTGCCAGCAAAAATCCGGGACAGGGCTATCAGCCCCAGCATTTT. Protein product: CASKNPGQGYQPQHF.